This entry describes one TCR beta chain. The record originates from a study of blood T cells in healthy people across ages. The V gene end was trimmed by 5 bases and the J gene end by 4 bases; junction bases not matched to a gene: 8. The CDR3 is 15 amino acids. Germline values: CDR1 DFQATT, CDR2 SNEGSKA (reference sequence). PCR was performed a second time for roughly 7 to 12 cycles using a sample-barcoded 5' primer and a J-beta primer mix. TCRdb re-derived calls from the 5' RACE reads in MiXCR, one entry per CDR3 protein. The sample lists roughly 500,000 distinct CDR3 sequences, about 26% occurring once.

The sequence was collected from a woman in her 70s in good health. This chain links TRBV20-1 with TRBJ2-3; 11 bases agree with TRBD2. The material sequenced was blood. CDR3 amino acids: CSAALTSGGADTQYF. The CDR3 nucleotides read TGCAGTGCTGCACTTACTAGCGGGGGTGCAGATACGCAGTATTTT.